A single T cell receptor (beta chain) is shown here with its context. What this receptor recognizes is not known. Per-base quality was not reported, and no clone a single base away is much larger than it. The data were obtained in a study of beta chain features in type 1 diabetes listed by TCRdb under 2018. For the study in its entirety: No differences in mean age, gender distribution, total cell number or subset yield were found between patients and healthy donors. Regulatory and stem cell-like memory subsets were obtained from only 8 patients and roughly 8 healthy donors, while naive and central memory subsets were obtained from all 28 donors. In the study, TCRB repertoires of sorted circulating CD4+ T cell subsets from recently diagnosed type 1 diabetes patients were compared with those of matched healthy donors. A total of some 110 million sorted cells were examined across all samples, and a strong correlation was observed between cell number per subset and RNA yield.

Each donor gave one peripheral blood draw, averaging around 120 mL, which was collected into heparinised tubes. A BD FACSAria II was used to sort naive, central memory, regulatory and stem cell-like memory CD4+ T cells with a panel that included CD45RO, CCR7, CD25, CD127, CD95 and CD27. A purity above 98% was achieved for all sorted populations. Right away, PBMCs were isolated by Lymphoprep density gradient centrifugation and were stained directly, with no culture step. So that batch effects would be minimized, each experiment stained and sorted samples in pairs, pairing one healthy donor with one patient. From a lookup of the germline V gene, CDR1 and CDR2 are SGDLS and YYNGEE. Reading from cysteine to phenylalanine, the CDR3 counts 14 amino acids. Here the CDR3 DNA is all that survives: 42 bases in frame from base 1. Trimming removed 1 base from V and 5 bases from J, leaving 11 bases between the germline ends.

All of the isolated RNA was reverse transcribed with the High Capacity cDNA Reverse Transcription Kit, so expressed TCRB transcripts were sequenced. Deep immunoSEQ sequencing was performed on naive, central memory and regulatory T cell samples, with an average of roughly 3.6 million total reads per sample. Sorted cells were lysed in RLT buffer, and RNA was extracted using DNase-treated RNeasy Micro or Mini kits according to cell number. To prevent cross-contamination, every cell subset was processed on its own, while patient and healthy donor samples were processed together. TCRB sequences were amplified from cDNA with the immunoSEQ multiplex PCR, producing 87-bp fragments spanning the CDR3 region. Sequencing of the amplicons was done on the Illumina HiSeq platform. In the original analysis: Synthetic template baselines were used to correct PCR bias computationally, reads within Hamming distance 2 were collapsed, and singletons that could not be merged were discarded. Reads were aligned against IMGT so that V, D and J genes, CDR3 length and insertions or deletions at six rearrangement sites could be assigned. Within each subset, clonotype counts were normalized to sorted cell number, and only after that were true diversity and Gini coefficients computed with the tcR R package. The overlap coefficient, calculated on TCRB nucleotide sequences, was used to quantify repertoire sharing. As a proxy for the pre-selection repertoire, out-of-frame TCRB sequences from naive cells were analyzed. TCRdb holds this immuneACCESS table with in-frame rearrangements only. Some clones are missing; in checked studies, unresolved V genes explain under half, and the rest has no known cause. From that table come the V and J calls and clone size; the DNA was used to work out D and trimming. The table for this sample lists roughly 450,000 clones; 11% to 15% of them were counted only once. The ten largest clones capture 0.03% to 0.04% of the sample.

Beyond this particular receptor, the publication reports: Shorter templates might be favored by PCR, yet because patient and control samples were amplified and corrected together, any such skew would affect both groups equally. Because the HLA sub-analyses included only small numbers of individuals, any influence of HLA type on TCRB rearrangement was left unresolved. In all four CD4+ subsets, TCRB CDR3 length was moderately but significantly shorter in type 1 diabetes patients. Naive, central memory and regulatory TCRB repertoires appeared more similar among patients than among healthy donors. Sequencing cDNA rather than genomic DNA could over-represent highly expressing activated cells, although activation and CD3 levels did not differ between groups. Patients with type 1 diabetes made fewer insertions and deleted more nucleotides at VDJ recombination sites, implying thymic rearrangement abnormalities.

What was sequenced was naive CD4+ T cells from blood. In light of the paper, this sample's cell subset or site label describes: true naive CD4+ T cells. The clonotype was recovered from a man between 25 and 39 years old in good health. Recombination linked TRBV9 to TRBJ2-3, and TRBD1 may be the D gene, going by 6 matching bases. The base sequence is TGTGCCAGCAGCGTATCTTCAGGGGAAGATACGCAGTATTTT. It specifies CASSVSSGEDTQYF.